The T cell receptor (beta chain) described here comes from a study of regulatory T cells in long-lasting Graves disease. Time point defined: newly diagnosed GD, antithyroid drugs for less than 3 months. Extracted RNA from PBMCs served as the source of the TCR library. Blood from the periphery, approximately 8.5 milliliters in all, was drawn into EDTA tubes. V trimming: 2 bases; J trimming: 3 bases; junction bases outside the gene matches: 11. The CDR3 is 17 amino acids. The germline CDR1 and CDR2 sequences are MNHEY and SVGEGT. Arm-PCR of CDR3 regions with iRepertoire HTBI primers generated TCR beta libraries. Using its own MiXCR run on the multiplex PCR reads, TCRdb lists one record per CDR3 protein. Among roughly 520,000 distinct CDR3 sequences listed, 12% were seen once. This clonotype was seen ten or more times. These data also formed part of another study, on T cells in Graves' hyperthyroidism and ophthalmopathy.

The genes are TRBV6-2 or TRBV6-3 and TRBJ2-7; 9 bases map to TRBD2. This sequence originates from a woman aged 30 to 39 with Graves disease. The sample was peripheral blood mononuclear cells (PBMCs), taken at new diagnosis, from a patient treated with antithyroid drugs. CDR3 in DNA: TGTGCCAGCAGTTACCACTTTATTGCGGGAGGGTACTACGAGCAGTACTTC. Protein: CASSYHFIAGGYYEQYF.